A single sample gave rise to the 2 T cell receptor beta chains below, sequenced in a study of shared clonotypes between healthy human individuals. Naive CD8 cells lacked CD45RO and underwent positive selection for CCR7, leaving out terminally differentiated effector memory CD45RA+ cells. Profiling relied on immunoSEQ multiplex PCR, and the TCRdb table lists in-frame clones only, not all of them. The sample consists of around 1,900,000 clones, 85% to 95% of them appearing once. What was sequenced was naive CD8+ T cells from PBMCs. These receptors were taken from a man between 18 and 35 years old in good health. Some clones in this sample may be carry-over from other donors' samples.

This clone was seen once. CDR3 sequence (DNA): TGTGCCAGCACCCCCGGACGTGTAAAAAACATTCAGTACTTC. Amino acids: CASTPGRVKNIQYF. The V call is TRBV6-5, the J call TRBJ2-4; unclear D gene. V lost 7 bases, J lost 4 bases, and 14 bases lay in between. Germline V gene lookup returns CDR1 MNHEY and CDR2 SVGAGI. The CDR3 loop spans 14 amino acids.

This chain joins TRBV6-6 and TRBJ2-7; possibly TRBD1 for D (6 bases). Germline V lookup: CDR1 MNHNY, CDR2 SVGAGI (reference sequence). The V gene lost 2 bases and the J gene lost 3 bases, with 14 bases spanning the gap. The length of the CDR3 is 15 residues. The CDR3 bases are TGTGCCAGCAGTTACGTAGGGACAACGGACTACGAGCAGTACTTC. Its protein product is CASSYVGTTDYEQYF.